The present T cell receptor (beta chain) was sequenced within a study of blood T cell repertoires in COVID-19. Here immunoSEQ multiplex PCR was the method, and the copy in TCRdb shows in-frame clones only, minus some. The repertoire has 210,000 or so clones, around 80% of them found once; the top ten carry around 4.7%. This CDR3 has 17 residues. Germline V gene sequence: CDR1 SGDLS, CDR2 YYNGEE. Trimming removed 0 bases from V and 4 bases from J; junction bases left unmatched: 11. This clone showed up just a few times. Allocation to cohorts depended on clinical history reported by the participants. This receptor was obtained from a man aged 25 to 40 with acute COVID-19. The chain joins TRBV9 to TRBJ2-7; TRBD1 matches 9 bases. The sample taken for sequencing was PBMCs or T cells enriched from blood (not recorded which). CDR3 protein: CASSVGRSTGGVYEQYF. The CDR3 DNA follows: TGTGCCAGCAGCGTAGGAAGGTCGACAGGGGGAGTTTACGAGCAGTACTTC.